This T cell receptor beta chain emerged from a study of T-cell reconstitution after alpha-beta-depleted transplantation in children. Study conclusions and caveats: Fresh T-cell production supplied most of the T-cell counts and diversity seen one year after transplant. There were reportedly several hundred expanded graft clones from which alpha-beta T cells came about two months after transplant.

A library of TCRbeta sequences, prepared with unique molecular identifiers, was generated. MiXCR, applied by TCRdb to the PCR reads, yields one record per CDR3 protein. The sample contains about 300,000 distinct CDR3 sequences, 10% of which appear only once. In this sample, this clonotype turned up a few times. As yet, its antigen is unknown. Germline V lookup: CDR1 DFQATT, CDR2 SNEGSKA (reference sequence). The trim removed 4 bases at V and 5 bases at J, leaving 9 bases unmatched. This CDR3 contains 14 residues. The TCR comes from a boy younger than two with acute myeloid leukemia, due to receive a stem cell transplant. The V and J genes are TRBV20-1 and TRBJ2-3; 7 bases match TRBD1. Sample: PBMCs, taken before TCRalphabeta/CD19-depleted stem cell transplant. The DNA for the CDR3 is TGCAGTGCTAAATCCGCCGGGACAGTAGATACGCAGTATTTT. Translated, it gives CSAKSAGTVDTQYF.